These 21 T cell receptor beta chains were sequenced from one sample in a study of type 1 regulatory T cells. Their antigens are not known. TCRdb ran MiXCR on the reads and lists one entry per CDR3 protein. In the table there are approximately 43,000 distinct CDR3 sequences, 12% of which are singletons. Material for sequencing was cultured non-Tr1 T cells, either the whole culture or a sorted T cell fraction (not recorded which). These receptors were collected from a human donor in good health.

In its sample, this clonotype was seen a few times. CDR3 sequence: CASSPTTEAREQYF. The CDR3 DNA reads TGTGCCAGCAGCCCCACGACGGAAGCTCGGGAGCAGTACTTC. V gene TRBV27 combines with J gene TRBJ2-7, with D uncertain. V lost 6 bases and J 7 bases, leaving 19 bases between the germline ends. Germline V CDR1 and CDR2: MNHEY, SMNVEV (reference sequence). The CDR3 consists of 14 residues.

In this sample, this clonotype turned up many times. One end of the junction is discordant with germline, which a read error may explain. The V call is TRBV5-1, the J call TRBJ2-5, with unresolved D. Germline CDR1 and CDR2: SGHRS and YFSETQ. CDR3 size: 12 residues. CDR3 nucleotides: TGCACCAGCAGCTTTCTAGATGAGACCCAGTACTTC. Translating it yields CTSSFLDETQYF.

This clonotype was seen repeatedly, ten times or more. The genes are TRBV20-1 and TRBJ2-7, with 14 bases lining up with TRBD2. The CDR3 spans 14 residues. V gave up 2 bases and J gave up 6 bases; unmatched junction bases: 3. CDR1 and CDR2 (germline): DFQATT, SNEGSKA (reference sequence). The CDR3 DNA reads as TGCAGTGCTAGATCCGGGACTAGCGGGAGCGAGCAGTACTTC. It specifies CSARSGTSGSEQYF.

This clonotype appeared a few times. The junction differs from germline at one of its ends, possibly a read error. The V call is TRBV7-7, the J call TRBJ2-5; 10 nucleotides line up with TRBD2. The CDR3 extends over 16 amino acids. Per the germline V gene, CDR1 is SSHAT and CDR2 is FNYEAQ (reference sequence). The DNA for the CDR3 is TGTGCTAGCAGCTTAGGAGCGGGAGGGGGCCAAGAGACCCAGTACTTC. This translates into CASSLGAGGGQETQYF.

This chain links TRBV6-2 or TRBV6-3 with TRBJ2-7; 11 bases agree with TRBD2. V was clipped by 6 bases and J by 7 bases; unmatched bases: 17. This CDR3 contains 17 residues. Germline CDR1 is MNHEY and CDR2 is SVGEGT. In DNA form, the CDR3 reads TGTGCCAGCAGCTACGGACTAGCGGGTGAGAGGCCCCGGGAGCAGTACTTC. This sequence encodes CASSYGLAGERPREQYF.

This clonotype was seen a few times. This chain joins TRBV7-2 and TRBJ2-5; 9 bases align to TRBD1. CDR1 is SGHTA and CDR2 is FQGNSA in the germline V gene. The V segment lost 6 bases and the J segment 4 bases; nucleotides outside the gene matches: 9. The CDR3 length is 15 residues. CDR3 sequence: CASRQQGALIETQYF. CDR3 nucleotide sequence: TGTGCCAGCAGACAACAGGGGGCCCTGATAGAGACCCAGTACTTC.

A word on this clonotype: This clone may be a read error of a much larger clone one base away. The rearrangement links TRBV28 to TRBJ2-7; 11 bases map to TRBD2. CDR1 and CDR2 from the germline V gene are MDHEN and SYDVKM. V trimming: 6 bases; J trimming: 7 bases; junction bases outside the gene matches: 14. The CDR3 contains 16 residues. CDR3: CASSPPTSGSWNEQYF. CDR3 DNA: TGTGCCAGCAGCCCCCCTACTAGCGGGAGTTGGAATGAGCAGTACTTC.

This chain links TRBV20-1 with TRBJ2-5, with 15 bases fitting TRBD2. This CDR3 has 13 residues. The germline gives CDR1 DFQATT, CDR2 SNEGSKA (reference sequence). After removal of 5 bases from V and 9 bases from J, the junction contained 4 bases not matched to a gene. CDR3 nucleotides: TGCAGTGCTCGGACTAGCGGGAGGGAGGCCCAGTACTTC. It encodes CSARTSGREAQYF.

This clonotype was detected only a few times. The rearrangement links TRBV5-1 to TRBJ2-7, with D possibly being TRBD1 (5 bases). The CDR3 is 14 amino acids. In germline, CDR1 is SGHRS, CDR2 YFSETQ. Trimming removed 0 bases from V and 2 bases from J, with 9 bases in between. This CDR3 is CASSLEGRAYEQYF. As DNA, the CDR3 is TGCGCCAGCAGCTTGGAAGGCAGGGCCTACGAGCAGTACTTC. Filled out from reference TRBV5-1 and TRBJ2-7, the complete variable domain reads KAGVTQTPRYLIKTRGQQVTLSCSPISGHRSVSWYQQTPGQGLQFLFEYFSETQRNKGNFPGRFSGRQFSNSRSEMNVSTLELGDSALYLCASSLEGRAYEQYFGPGTRLTVT.

This rearrangement joins TRBV7-2 to TRBJ2-5; no clear D gene. The germline V gene encodes CDR1 SGHTA and CDR2 FQGNSA. CDR3 size: 12 residues. V lost 2 bases, J lost 5 bases, and 6 bases lay in between. CDR3 DNA: TGTGCCAGCAGCTTACCTGGGGAGACCCAGTACTTC. This translates into CASSLPGETQYF.

In its sample, this clonotype was seen many times. The chain uses TRBV7-3 and TRBJ2-7; D may be TRBD1 (5 bases). The CDR3 loop spans 14 amino acids. Germline lookup yields CDR1 SGHTA and CDR2 FQGTGA. V was shortened by 4 bases and J by 2 bases, with 12 bases between the two germline ends. CDR3 in DNA: TGTGCCAGCAGCTGGGGCCCCGGCCCCTACGAGCAGTACTTC. Its translation is CASSWGPGPYEQYF.

The chain couples TRBV10-3 to TRBJ1-2; 9 bases fit TRBD1. Germline-derived CDR1 and CDR2 are ENHRY and SYGVKD. CDR3 length equals 13 residues. Losses at the gene ends were 4 bases for V and 6 bases for J; bases not matched to a gene: 3. The CDR3 nucleotides are TGTGCCATCAGTGGGGACAGGGTGAATGGCTACACCTTC. This sequence encodes CAISGDRVNGYTF.

This clonotype was seen repeatedly, ten times or more. The chain uses TRBV10-3 and TRBJ2-3; D perhaps matches TRBD1 (6 bases). The germline V and J ends were trimmed by 7 bases and 2 bases, with 16 bases remaining between them. The CDR3 runs to 15 residues. Per germline, CDR1 ENHRY and CDR2 SYGVKD. CDR3 protein: CAINRIQGTTDTQYF. Here the CDR3 DNA reads TGTGCCATCAATAGGATCCAGGGGACCACAGATACGCAGTATTTT.

V gene TRBV6-1 combines with J gene TRBJ1-5; D possibly corresponds to TRBD1 (5 bases). V dropped 2 bases and J dropped 6 bases, with 8 bases sitting between them. The CDR3 consists of 13 residues. The V gene's germline CDR1 is MNHNS and CDR2 SASEGT. Written as DNA, the CDR3 is TGTGCCAGCAGTGAACAGGGCGGTCAGCCCCAGCATTTT. As protein: CASSEQGGQPQHF.

In its sample, this clonotype was seen a few times. This chain connects TRBV27 to TRBJ1-6; the D is unclear. Germline lookup yields CDR1 MNHEY and CDR2 SMNVEV (reference sequence). This CDR3 has 13 residues. The V gene lost 7 bases and the J gene lost 13 bases, with 17 bases spanning the gap. The CDR3 loop is CASTRQVRKPLHF. The CDR3 bases are TGTGCCAGCACGCGGCAGGTTCGCAAGCCCCTCCACTTT.

This chain links TRBV7-8 with TRBJ1-4, with D perhaps TRBD1 (6 bases). From germline, CDR1 is SGHVS and CDR2 FQNEAQ. V lost 5 bases and J 5 bases, leaving 15 bases between the germline ends. The CDR3 is 15 amino acids. The CDR3 loop reads CASSPTTGRNEKLFF. The CDR3 DNA sequence: TGTGCCAGCAGCCCTACGACAGGACGGAATGAAAAACTGTTTTTT.

Details on this clonotype: The junction and the germline gene differ at one end; a read error may be behind it. This rearrangement joins TRBV29-1 to TRBJ1-1; D not certain. CDR1 SQVTM and CDR2 ANQGSEA come from the germline V gene. The CDR3 has 13 amino acids. The CDR3 reads CSVEAGMNTGAFF. In nucleotides, the CDR3 is TGCAGCGTTGAGGCGGGGATGAACACTGGAGCTTTCTTT.

The chain recombines TRBV15 with TRBJ1-1; D uncertain. Germline lookup yields CDR1 LNHNV and CDR2 YYDKDF (reference sequence). Deletions cut 3 bases from V and 1 base from J, with 12 bases between. CDR3 length: 15 residues. CDR3 coding DNA: TGTGCCACCAGCAGGTCGATGGTCCCGAACACTGAAGCTTTCTTT. Its protein is CATSRSMVPNTEAFF.

This rearrangement joins TRBV10-3 to TRBJ1-2; D is ambiguous. This CDR3 region has 12 residues. Germline CDR1 reads ENHRY; CDR2 reads SYGVKD. Deletions cut 8 bases from V and 2 bases from J, with 9 bases between. The CDR3 is CAISLENYGYTF. DNA of the CDR3: TGTGCCATCTCCCTGGAAAACTATGGCTACACCTTC.

Judged by abundance, this clonotype is medium-sized. This chain uses TRBV7-2 with TRBJ2-1, with D possibly TRBD2 on 6 matching bases. The CDR3 extends over 16 amino acids. V was trimmed by 5 bases and J by 8 bases, leaving 22 bases between them. From germline, CDR1 is SGHTA and CDR2 FQGNSA. The CDR3 protein is CASSTSGLPMTHEQFF. The CDR3 nucleotides are TGTGCCAGCAGCACCAGCGGGCTTCCTATGACTCATGAGCAGTTCTTC.

This clonotype occurred many times. The V gene is TRBV9, the J gene TRBJ2-6; no definite D call. This CDR3 is 15 amino acids long. Trimming stripped 4 bases from V and 0 bases from J, with 8 bases between. Looked up from germline, CDR1 is SGDLS and CDR2 is YYNGEE. The CDR3 DNA follows: TGTGCCAGCAGCCCCCCCGACTCTGGGGCCAACGTCCTGACTTTC. Protein: CASSPPDSGANVLTF. Based on the CDR3 plus reference TRBV9 and TRBJ2-6, the full variable domain is DSGVTQTPKHLITATGQRVTLRCSPRSGDLSVYWYQQSLDQGLQFLIQYYNGEERAKGNILERFSAQQFPDLHSELNLSSLELGDSALYFCASSPPDSGANVLTFGAGSRLTVL.